The clone carrying this TCR beta chain has just one count. Sequenced by immunoSEQ multiplex PCR; TCRdb stores in-frame clones only, minus some. The data contain more than 95,000 clones, 88% of them singletons. This entry is derived from a study of blood T cell repertoires in COVID-19. Study overall: Acute and convalescent COVID-19 samples came from the United States, Italy and Spain.

Germline CDR1 SQVTM, CDR2 ANQGSEA. This CDR3 is built from 17 residues. Trimming cost V 3 bases and J 5 bases; bases outside gene matches: 16. The sequence was collected from a human donor in a cohort sampled during active COVID-19. Sequenced sample: peripheral blood. V usage is TRBV29-1 and J usage is TRBJ2-5, with 9 positions matching TRBD1. The CDR3 loop is CSVELGETGGVRETQYF. The CDR3 DNA sequence: TGCAGCGTTGAGTTGGGGGAAACAGGGGGCGTTCGGGAGACCCAGTACTTC.